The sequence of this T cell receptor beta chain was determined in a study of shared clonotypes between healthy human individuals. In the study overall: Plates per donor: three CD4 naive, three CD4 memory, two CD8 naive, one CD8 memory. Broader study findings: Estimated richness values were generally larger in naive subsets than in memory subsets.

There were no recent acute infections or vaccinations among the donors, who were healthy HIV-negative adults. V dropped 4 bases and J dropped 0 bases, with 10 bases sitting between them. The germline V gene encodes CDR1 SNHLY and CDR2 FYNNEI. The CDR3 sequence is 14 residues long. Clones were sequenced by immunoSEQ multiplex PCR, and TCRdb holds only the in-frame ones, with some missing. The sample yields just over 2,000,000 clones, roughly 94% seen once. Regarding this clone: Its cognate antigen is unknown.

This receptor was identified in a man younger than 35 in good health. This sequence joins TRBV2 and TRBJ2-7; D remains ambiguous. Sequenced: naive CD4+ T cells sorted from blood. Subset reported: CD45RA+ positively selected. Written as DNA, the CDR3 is TGTGCCAGCAGTGCTAGGGTCAGCTCCTACGAGCAGTACTTC. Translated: CASSARVSSYEQYF.